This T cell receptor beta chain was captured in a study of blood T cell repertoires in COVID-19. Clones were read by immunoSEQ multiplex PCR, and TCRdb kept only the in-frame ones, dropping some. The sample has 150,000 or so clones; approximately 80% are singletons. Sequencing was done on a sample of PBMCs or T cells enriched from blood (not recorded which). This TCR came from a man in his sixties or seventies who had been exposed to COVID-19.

The CDR3 region has the DNA TGTGCCACCAGTGATGCGCCGGGACAGGGGGCGGGAGGAAGCACAGATACGCAGTATTTT. Protein: CATSDAPGQGAGGSTDTQYF. The rearrangement uses TRBV24-1 and TRBJ2-3; the match to TRBD1 covers 12 bases. V trimming: 3 bases; J trimming: 0 bases; junction bases outside the gene matches: 12. Germline V CDR1 and CDR2: KGHDR, SFDVKD. This CDR3 comprises 20 residues.